In its sample, the clone carrying this TCR beta chain was seen many times. Its antigen is currently unknown. These data are taken from a study of blood T cells in healthy people across ages. Primers used in a second PCR of roughly 7 to 12 cycles were a sample-barcoded 5' primer and a J-beta primer mix. TCRdb passed the 5' RACE reads through MiXCR, listing each CDR3 protein once. The sample records around 940,000 distinct CDR3 sequences, roughly half being singletons. Germline CDR1 is SGHRS and CDR2 is YFSETQ. This CDR3 is 15 amino acids long. V was trimmed by 1 base and J by 5 bases, leaving 14 bases between them. Study-level results: The study regarded diversity estimates from one million T cells as underestimates. Using unsorted PBMCs precluded a conclusive naive versus antigen-experienced comparison.

This TCR was recovered from a woman aged 60-75 years in good health. The V and J genes are TRBV5-1 and TRBJ2-3; D is perhaps TRBD1 (6 bases). The sequencing input was blood. The CDR3 is CASSLRLSRGDTQYF. For the CDR3, the DNA is TGCGCCAGCAGCTTGAGGTTATCCAGGGGAGATACGCAGTATTTT.